The source of this T cell receptor (beta chain) is a study of T-cell memory formation after mild COVID-19 (dated by TCRdb to the early 2020s). For the wider study: TCR sequence clusters from the two donors were found to be largely donor specific. Longitudinal TCRalpha and TCRbeta repertoire sequencing tracked T-cell clones expanding and contracting after mild COVID-19 in a couple of donors. The cohort was made up of two young adult volunteers, one female and one male, who were previously healthy. General conclusions and limits of the study: Clones that contracted from day 15 to 85 showed balanced CD4/CD8 phenotypes, whereas a second wave of clones that expanded from day 15 to 37 leaned towards CD4+. Contracting CD4+ clones were located mainly in the CM and EM memory subsets, whereas CD8+ clones were found to be enriched in EMRA. The detection of some responding clones in pre-infection memory suggests that pre-existing cross-reactive memory T cells joined the SARS-CoV-2 response. Only a couple of mild cases were covered by the study, and larger cohorts that include severe cases with pre-infection samples were considered necessary. The second-wave clones that peaked on day 37 were not confirmed to be SARS-CoV-2 specific.

TCRdb names Illumina NovaSeq 6000 as the instrument used. cDNA libraries for TCRalpha and TCRbeta were prepared by 5'RACE using constant-segment primers, with sample barcodes and unique molecular identifiers added. RNA was extracted from every sample with Trizol reagent. Libraries were amplified in two PCR steps, with a second sample barcode and Illumina TruSeq adapters added in the second step. The libraries were sequenced on an Illumina NovaSeq using 2 x 150 bp paired-end reads. As for how the authors treated the data: With migec v1.2.7, reads were demultiplexed and then collapsed into UMI-guided consensus sequences. Using mixcr v2.1.11, the UMI consensuses were aligned to TRA and TRB V and J templates and assembled into clonotypes. Clonotypes were classified as expanded or contracted when called significant by both edgeR and NoisET, with noise models trained on biological replicates. For edgeR calls, the cutoffs were a false discovery rate-adjusted p below 0.01 and a log2 fold-change threshold of 1. As an exploratory analysis of dynamics, max-normalized trajectories of the 1000 most abundant clonotypes were examined by PCA with hierarchical clustering. Separately sequenced CD4+ and CD8+ repertoires were used to assign a CD4 or CD8 phenotype to each responding clone. TCRdb handled the public reads itself, with Q25 trimming in fastp and clone calling in MiXCR, and kept productive beta chains. Identical CDR3 proteins give one entry, which carries the most common genes and DNA. What appears here as the V and J calls and clone size reflects TCRdb's work, not the paper's. The sample profile shows under 250,000 distinct CDR3 sequences; 15% to 19% of them were found once. Around 2.2% of the sample rests with the top ten.

A word on this clonotype: Its target antigen remains unknown. Per-base quality was not reported, and no clone a single base away is much larger than it.

Ficoll-Paque density gradient centrifugation was the method used to isolate PBMCs. The sequenced sample consisted of PBMCs or a T cell subset sorted from them (not recorded which). The source is an adult woman who had mild COVID-19 (a few samples of this study predate the infection). The sample titles of this study are shuffled in the database, so cell type and time point are left out; the donor was told from shared clones.

The DNA reads TGTGCCAGCAGCTTGCAATCAGGGCTCAATCAGCCCCAGCATTTT. Its translation reads: CASSLQSGLNQPQHF. The V and J genes are TRBV5-5 and TRBJ1-5; tentative D gene TRBD1, with 5 bases matching. Its CDR3 holds 15 amino acids, cysteine through phenylalanine. Only CDR3 DNA is held: 45 bases, read in frame from base 1. According to the germline V gene (reference sequence), CDR1 reads SGHKS and CDR2 reads YYEKEE. V is shortened by 1 base, J by 3 bases, and the region joining them spans 11 bases.